This T cell receptor beta chain was documented in a study of vaccination effects on CD4 cells after COVID-19. Study overall: Each participant was administered two doses of either the BNT162b2 or the mRNA-1273 vaccine.

Using viral peptide pools, the ViraFEST assay grew out antigen-specific CD4+ T cells prior to sequencing. Culturing for ten to eleven days preceded CD4+ T cell isolation. Vaccine recipients, nucleocapsid antibody negative, had no prior SARS-CoV-2 infection. Culturing of 1.5 million to 2.5 million PBMC per well took place with roughly 9.4 IU/ml IL-2 and approximately 9.9 ug/ml peptides. Replacing half the medium with IL-2 medium was done on days 3 and 7. Findings of the study overall: The study enrolled few convalescent patients and sampled no early post-infection timepoints.

TCRdb keeps only in-frame clones here, not all; method: immunoSEQ multiplex PCR. Here the sample spans around 63,000 clones, less than 80% being singletons. In regard to this clone: Its antigen is not known.

This specimen consisted of CD4+ T cells from PBMCs cultured with HCoV-OC43 spike peptides, obtained before COVID-19 vaccination. Regarding subset: HCoV-OC43 spike overlapping peptide pool stimulation. The sequence came from a human donor who received a COVID-19 vaccine.

The CDR3 DNA reads as TGTGCCAGAAGCGCTTACAGGGACAAACTGTTTTTT. Translation: CARSAYRDKLFF. The chain uses TRBV7-5 and TRBJ1-4; the D segment call TRBD1 is taken from the table without a DNA check. TRBV7-5 represents a pseudogene. The length of the CDR3 is 12 residues.